A selection of T cell receptor beta chains follows, all from one sample in a study of blood T cells in healthy people across ages. TCRdb processed the 5' RACE reads anew with MiXCR; each CDR3 protein has one entry. Seen here are more than 700,000 distinct CDR3 sequences, roughly 50% observed once, and the top ten hold roughly two fifths. Sequencing was carried out using blood. These receptors came from an older man in good health. Each CDR3 is given without its conserved first and last residue. D genes are given only for firm matches.

V gene: TRBV20-1
J gene: TRBJ1-1
D gene: -
CDR3 protein: SARLDSMNTEAF

V gene: TRBV20-1
J gene: TRBJ2-1
D gene: TRBD2
CDR3 protein: SATNPGLAGVGDEQF

V gene: TRBV9
J gene: TRBJ2-1
D gene: -
CDR3 protein: ASSVGSGWSDYNEQF

V gene: TRBV10-3
J gene: TRBJ2-3
D gene: -
CDR3 protein: AAETGSTAY

V gene: TRBV14
J gene: TRBJ1-1
D gene: -
CDR3 protein: ASSYSGVPNAF

V gene: TRBV7-9
J gene: TRBJ2-7
D gene: -
CDR3 protein: ASSSDAGSYEQY

V gene: TRBV6-6
J gene: TRBJ1-2
D gene: -
CDR3 protein: ASSPISLQGGYT

V gene: TRBV20-1
J gene: TRBJ2-1
D gene: -
CDR3 protein: SARNYRADNEQF

V gene: TRBV5-1
J gene: TRBJ2-7
D gene: -
CDR3 protein: ASSLVAGSYEQY

V gene: TRBV7-9
J gene: TRBJ2-1
D gene: TRBD2
CDR3 protein: ASSSGTSSGRANEQF

V gene: TRBV28
J gene: TRBJ2-2
D gene: -
CDR3 protein: ASAKQGQGELF

V gene: TRBV10-3
J gene: TRBJ2-5
D gene: -
CDR3 protein: AISESVGREQY

V gene: TRBV20-1
J gene: TRBJ2-1
D gene: -
CDR3 protein: SARVRDYEQF

V gene: TRBV5-1
J gene: -
D gene: TRBD1
CDR3 protein: ASRAGQGSYEQY

V gene: TRBV12-3/TRBV12-4
J gene: TRBJ1-4
D gene: -
CDR3 protein: ASSFWVGDEKLF

V gene: TRBV21-1
J gene: -
D gene: -
CDR3 protein: ASSSGGIGGNEQY

V gene: TRBV29-1
J gene: TRBJ2-1
D gene: -
CDR3 protein: SGSIQDEQF

V gene: TRBV5-1
J gene: TRBJ2-5
D gene: -
CDR3 protein: ASSLGRATEQETQY

V gene: TRBV12-3/TRBV12-4
J gene: TRBJ2-3
D gene: TRBD2
CDR3 protein: ASSLVGGKDTQY

V gene: TRBV25-1
J gene: TRBJ2-1
D gene: TRBD2
CDR3 protein: ASISTSGEYNEQF

V gene: TRBV2
J gene: -
D gene: -
CDR3 protein: ASSEAGYNKQY

V gene: TRBV25-1
J gene: TRBJ2-3
D gene: -
CDR3 protein: ASSEHRGVDTQY

V gene: TRBV20-1
J gene: TRBJ2-1
D gene: TRBD2
CDR3 protein: SARAGGPSSYNEQF

V gene: TRBV23-1
J gene: TRBJ2-1
D gene: TRBD2
CDR3 protein: ASSQSSLAGGNFSYNEQF

V gene: TRBV14
J gene: TRBJ1-6
D gene: TRBD1
CDR3 protein: ASSQVTGGVSPLH

V gene: TRBV6-4
J gene: TRBJ1-2
D gene: -
CDR3 protein: ASSDPDGGYGYT

V gene: TRBV24-1
J gene: TRBJ2-1
D gene: TRBD2
CDR3 protein: ATSVGTSGYNEQF

V gene: TRBV5-1
J gene: TRBJ2-2
D gene: TRBD1
CDR3 protein: ASSPSTGVNTGELF

V gene: TRBV7-2
J gene: TRBJ1-4
D gene: -
CDR3 protein: ASSQGYNEKLF

V gene: TRBV11-2
J gene: TRBJ2-5
D gene: -
CDR3 protein: ASGEETQY

V gene: TRBV7-3
J gene: TRBJ2-1
D gene: TRBD1
CDR3 protein: SSGTGANEQF

V gene: TRBV6-6
J gene: TRBJ2-5
D gene: TRBD2
CDR3 protein: ASSYSAGGISQETQY

V gene: TRBV5-1
J gene: TRBJ2-5
D gene: TRBD2
CDR3 protein: ASSPREGSAQY

V gene: TRBV7-3
J gene: TRBJ2-1
D gene: TRBD2
CDR3 protein: ASSPLPSGRAGEQF

V gene: TRBV12-5
J gene: TRBJ2-7
D gene: -
CDR3 protein: ASGLVSGARNVVHEQY

V gene: TRBV29-1
J gene: TRBJ2-5
D gene: -
CDR3 protein: SVENGETQY

V gene: TRBV3-1
J gene: TRBJ2-1
D gene: TRBD2
CDR3 protein: ASSQEVGREGLGNEQF

V gene: TRBV29-1
J gene: TRBJ1-1
D gene: -
CDR3 protein: SPSRHSNTEAF

V gene: TRBV5-1
J gene: TRBJ2-5
D gene: TRBD2
CDR3 protein: ASSTGLAGGNQETQY

V gene: TRBV12-3/TRBV12-4
J gene: TRBJ1-1
D gene: TRBD1
CDR3 protein: ASRRRGREISAF

V gene: TRBV16
J gene: TRBJ2-1
D gene: TRBD1
CDR3 protein: ASTPWTGFYNEQF

V gene: TRBV12-3/TRBV12-4
J gene: TRBJ2-7
D gene: -
CDR3 protein: ASSNYGEGEQY

V gene: TRBV6-1
J gene: TRBJ2-7
D gene: TRBD1
CDR3 protein: ASGQGSEQY

V gene: TRBV12-3/TRBV12-4
J gene: TRBJ1-3
D gene: -
CDR3 protein: ASSLLGPQSGNTIY

V gene: TRBV7-2
J gene: TRBJ2-7
D gene: -
CDR3 protein: ASSVQGASANEQY

V gene: TRBV29-1
J gene: TRBJ2-5
D gene: -
CDR3 protein: SVCRGPLETQY

V gene: TRBV5-1
J gene: TRBJ2-1
D gene: TRBD2
CDR3 protein: ASSTTSVSYNEQF

V gene: TRBV20-1
J gene: TRBJ2-5
D gene: -
CDR3 protein: SAFRDTQETQY

V gene: TRBV6-4
J gene: TRBJ2-5
D gene: -
CDR3 protein: ASSFMGGEGETQY

V gene: TRBV20-1
J gene: TRBJ2-7
D gene: TRBD2
CDR3 protein: SALAGGYEQY

V gene: TRBV4-1
J gene: TRBJ1-2
D gene: -
CDR3 protein: ASSPGAIRGFGYT

V gene: TRBV12-3/TRBV12-4
J gene: TRBJ2-1
D gene: -
CDR3 protein: ASSARDRHSFEQF

V gene: TRBV7-8
J gene: TRBJ2-2
D gene: TRBD2
CDR3 protein: ASSLSSGRAHGELF

V gene: TRBV20-1
J gene: TRBJ2-1
D gene: -
CDR3 protein: SARGLPMHEQF

V gene: TRBV28
J gene: TRBJ2-3
D gene: TRBD2
CDR3 protein: ATQLATDTQY

V gene: TRBV15
J gene: TRBJ2-3
D gene: -
CDR3 protein: ATGGMVGGYAY

V gene: TRBV7-8
J gene: TRBJ2-1
D gene: TRBD2
CDR3 protein: ASSLRDYNNEQF

V gene: TRBV6-5
J gene: -
D gene: -
CDR3 protein: ASSYERTYEQY

V gene: TRBV5-1
J gene: TRBJ1-2
D gene: -
CDR3 protein: ASSVKEGNYGYT